The present TCR beta chain was sequenced within a study of type 1 regulatory T cells. One entry per CDR3 protein results from TCRdb running MiXCR on the reads. The sample carries over 55,000 distinct CDR3 sequences, about 60% recorded once. Regarding this clonotype: The antigen remains undetermined.

V gave up 6 bases and J gave up 8 bases; unmatched junction bases: 6. Germline loops: CDR1 MNHEY, CDR2 SVGAGI. CDR3 length: 12 amino acids. Sequenced material: cultured T cells, either the whole culture or a sorted T cell fraction (not recorded which). Stated subset: Tr1-enriched cell product generated in vitro against host alloantigens. This chain links TRBV6-5 with TRBJ1-2; 7 bases fit TRBD1. The sequence was obtained from a human donor in good health. CDR3 sequence (DNA): TGTGCCAGCAGACAGACAGGGAGAGGCTACACCTTC. It codes for CASRQTGRGYTF.